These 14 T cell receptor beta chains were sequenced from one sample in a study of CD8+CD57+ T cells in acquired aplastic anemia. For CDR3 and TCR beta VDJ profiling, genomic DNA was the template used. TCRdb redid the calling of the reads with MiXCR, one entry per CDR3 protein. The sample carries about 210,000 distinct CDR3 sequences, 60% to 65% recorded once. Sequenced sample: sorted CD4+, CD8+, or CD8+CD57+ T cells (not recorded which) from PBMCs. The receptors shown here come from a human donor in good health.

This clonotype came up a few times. The CDR3 is CATVPGHLRETQYF. The CDR3 nucleotides are TGTGCCACCGTCCCGGGACACCTACGAGAGACCCAGTACTTC. This chain uses TRBV10-3 with TRBJ2-5, with D perhaps TRBD1 (6 bases). Trimming removed 10 bases at V and 4 bases at J, with 19 bases between. Germline CDR1 and CDR2: ENHRY and SYGVKD. This CDR3 has 14 residues.

CDR3 in DNA: TGTGCCAGCAGCCCCCCCGGGACAGGGCTCACTGAAGCTTTCTTT. This gives the protein CASSPPGTGLTEAFF. The genes are TRBV7-8 and TRBJ1-1, with 9 bases identical to TRBD1. V lost 5 bases and J lost 4; bases outside the gene matches: 8. Germline V gene data show CDR1 as SGHVS and CDR2 as FQNEAQ. The CDR3 has 15 residues.

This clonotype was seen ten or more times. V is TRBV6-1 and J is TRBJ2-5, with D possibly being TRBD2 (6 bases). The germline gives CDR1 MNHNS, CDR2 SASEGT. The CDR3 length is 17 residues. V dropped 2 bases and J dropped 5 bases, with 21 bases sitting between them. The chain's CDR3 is CASSEPPDHGTRETQYF. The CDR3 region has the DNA TGTGCCAGCAGTGAACCCCCCGATCACGGGACTCGGGAGACCCAGTACTTC.

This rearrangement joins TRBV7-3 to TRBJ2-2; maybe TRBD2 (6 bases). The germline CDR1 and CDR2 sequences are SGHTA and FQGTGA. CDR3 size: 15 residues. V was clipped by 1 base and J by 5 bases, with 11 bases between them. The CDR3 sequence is CASSLRTGGTGELFF. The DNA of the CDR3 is TGTGCCAGCAGCTTAAGAACTGGAGGGACCGGGGAGCTGTTTTTT.

The CDR3 region has the DNA TGTGCCAGCAGTTTATTTGAGAACTATCGCACTGAAGCTTTCTTT. This encodes CASSLFENYRTEAFF. The chain carries TRBV7-8 and TRBJ1-1, with unresolved D. CDR3 length: 15 amino acids. V lost 6 bases, J lost 4 bases, and 18 bases lay in between. The germline V gene has CDR1 SGHVS and CDR2 FQNEAQ.

This chain's CDR3 is CSVGGGNYEKLFF. The CDR3 coding sequence is TGCAGCGTTGGGGGGGGAAACTATGAAAAACTGTTTTTT. The V call is TRBV29-1, the J call TRBJ1-4; TRBD1 might be the D (5 bases). Germline V gene lookup returns CDR1 SQVTM and CDR2 ANQGSEA. The V end was cut by 4 bases, the J end by 6 bases, with 12 bases between. There are 13 residues in the CDR3.

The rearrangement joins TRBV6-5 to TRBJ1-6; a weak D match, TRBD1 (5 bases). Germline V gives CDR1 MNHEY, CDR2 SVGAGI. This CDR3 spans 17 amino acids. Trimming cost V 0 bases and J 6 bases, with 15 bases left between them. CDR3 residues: CASSYSTQTAGNSPLHF. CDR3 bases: TGTGCCAGCAGTTACTCGACGCAGACAGCCGGTAATTCACCCCTCCACTTT.

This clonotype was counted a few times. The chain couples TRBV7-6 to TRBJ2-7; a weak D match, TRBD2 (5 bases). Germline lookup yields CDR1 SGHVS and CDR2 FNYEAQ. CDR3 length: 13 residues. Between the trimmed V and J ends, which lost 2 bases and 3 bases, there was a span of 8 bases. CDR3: CASSLLRDYEQYF. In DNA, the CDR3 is TGTGCCAGCAGCTTACTCCGGGACTACGAGCAGTACTTC.

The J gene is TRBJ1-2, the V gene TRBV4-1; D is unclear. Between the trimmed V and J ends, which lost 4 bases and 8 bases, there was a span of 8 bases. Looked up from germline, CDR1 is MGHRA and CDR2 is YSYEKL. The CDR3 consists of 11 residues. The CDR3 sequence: CASSPTSGYTF. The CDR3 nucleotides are TGCGCCAGCAGCCCTACTAGCGGCTACACCTTC.

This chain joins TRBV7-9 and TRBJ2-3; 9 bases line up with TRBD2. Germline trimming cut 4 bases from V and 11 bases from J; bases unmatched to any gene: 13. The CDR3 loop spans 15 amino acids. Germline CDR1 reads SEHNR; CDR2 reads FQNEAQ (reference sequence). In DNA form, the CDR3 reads TGTGCCAGCAGCTCTTTAGCGGGAGCGATAAATGAGCAGTATTTT. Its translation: CASSSLAGAINEQYF. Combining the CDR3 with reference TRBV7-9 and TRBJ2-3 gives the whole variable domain DTGVSQNPRHKITKRGQNVTFRCDPISEHNRLYWYRQTLGQGPEFLTYFQNEAQLEKSRLLSDRFSAERPKGSFSTLEIQRTEQGDSAMYLCASSSLAGAINEQYFGPGTRLTVL.

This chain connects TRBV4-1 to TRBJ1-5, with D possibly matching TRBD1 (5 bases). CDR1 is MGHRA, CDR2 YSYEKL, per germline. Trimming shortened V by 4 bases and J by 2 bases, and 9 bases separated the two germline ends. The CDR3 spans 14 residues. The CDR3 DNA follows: TGCGCCAGCAGCCGGTTGACAGGCAATCAGCCCCAGCATTTT. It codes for CASSRLTGNQPQHF.

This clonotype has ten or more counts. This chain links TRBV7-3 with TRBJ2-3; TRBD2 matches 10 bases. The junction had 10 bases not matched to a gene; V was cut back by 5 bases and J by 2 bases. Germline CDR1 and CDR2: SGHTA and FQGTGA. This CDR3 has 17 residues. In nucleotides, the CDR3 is TGTGCCAGCAGCCCGGTTGGACTAGCGGAGTTCACAGATACGCAGTATTTT. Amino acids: CASSPVGLAEFTDTQYF.

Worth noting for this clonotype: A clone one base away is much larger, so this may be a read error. In DNA, the CDR3 is TGTGCCAGCAGCCAATTAAGGTGGGGTGAGCAGTTCTTC. Residues: CASSQLRWGEQFF. V is TRBV4-2 and J is TRBJ2-1; D gene unclear. The V end lost 2 bases, the J end lost 9 bases, and 11 bases lay between the germline ends. Germline assignment: CDR1 LGHNA and CDR2 YNFKEQ. The CDR3 covers 13 residues.

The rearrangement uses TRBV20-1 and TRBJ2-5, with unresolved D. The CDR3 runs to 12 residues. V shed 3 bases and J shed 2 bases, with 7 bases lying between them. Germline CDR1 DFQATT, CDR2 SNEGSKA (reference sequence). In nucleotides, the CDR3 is TGCAGTGCTAGGGGCGATCAAGAGACCCAGTACTTC. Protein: CSARGDQETQYF.